The 21 T cell receptor beta chains reported below all come from one sample, sequenced in a study of T-cell memory formation after mild COVID-19. TCRdb reprocessed the 5' RACE reads via MiXCR and lists one record per CDR3 protein. Altogether around 370,000 distinct CDR3 sequences are present, more than 20% being singletons, with the ten largest covering roughly an eighth. The sample consisted of PBMCs or a T cell subset sorted from them (not recorded which). These receptors were collected from an adult woman who had mild COVID-19 (a few samples of this study predate the infection). Cell type and time point are not known.

This clonotype was picked up a small number of times. The rearrangement joins TRBV13 to TRBJ2-1, with 11 bases aligning to TRBD1. The ends lost 1 base at V and 7 bases at J; junction bases unmatched: 6. Germline V CDR1 and CDR2: PRHDT, FYEKMQ (reference sequence). The CDR3 length is 16 residues. The DNA of the CDR3 is TGTGCCAGCAGCTTAGTAAGGACAGGGGGCCGGAATGAGCAGTTCTTC. Residues: CASSLVRTGGRNEQFF.

This clonotype was counted ten times or more. The V gene is TRBV5-1, the J gene TRBJ2-7; D may correspond to TRBD1 or TRBD2 (5 bases each). The CDR3 runs to 13 residues. Germline values: CDR1 SGHRS, CDR2 YFSETQ. The ends were cut back, 4 bases at V and 4 bases at J, with 12 bases in the middle. CDR3 sequence: CASSPGTPYEQYF. The CDR3 DNA is TGCGCCAGCAGCCCCGGGACCCCTTACGAGCAGTACTTC.

The V and J genes are TRBV7-8 and TRBJ1-4, with 8 bases fitting TRBD1. The CDR3 consists of 14 residues. V trimming: 5 bases; J trimming: 5 bases; junction bases outside the gene matches: 4. CDR1 SGHVS and CDR2 FQNEAQ come from the germline V gene. The CDR3 DNA reads TGTGCCAGCAGCCACGGACAGGGAAATGAAAAACTGTTTTTT. This sequence encodes CASSHGQGNEKLFF.

This clonotype was seen at least ten times. V and J are TRBV5-1 and TRBJ1-1, with D unresolved. The CDR3 extends over 14 amino acids. V was shortened by 3 bases and J by 2 bases, with 11 bases between the two germline ends. Germline V gene sequence: CDR1 SGHRS, CDR2 YFSETQ. The CDR3 DNA reads TGCGCCAGCAGCTATTCAGAGGTTAACACTGAAGCTTTCTTT. Encoded protein: CASSYSEVNTEAFF. Supplemented by reference TRBV5-1 and TRBJ1-1, the full variable domain reads KAGVTQTPRYLIKTRGQQVTLSCSPISGHRSVSWYQQTPGQGLQFLFEYFSETQRNKGNFPGRFSGRQFSNSRSEMNVSTLELGDSALYLCASSYSEVNTEAFFGQGTRLTVV.

The rearrangement joins TRBV9 to TRBJ2-1; 12 bases are shared with TRBD2. J was trimmed by 7 bases and V by 3 bases; bases with no gene match: 2. Germline lookup yields CDR1 SGDLS and CDR2 YYNGEE. This CDR3 comprises 14 residues. In DNA, the CDR3 is TGTGCCAGCAGCGAGGGGACTAGCGGGAATGAGCAGTTCTTC. This gives the protein CASSEGTSGNEQFF. The whole variable domain, remainder taken from reference TRBV9 and TRBJ2-1, is DSGVTQTPKHLITATGQRVTLRCSPRSGDLSVYWYQQSLDQGLQFLIQYYNGEERAKGNILERFSAQQFPDLHSELNLSSLELGDSALYFCASSEGTSGNEQFFGPGTRLTVL.

In this sample, this clonotype turned up a few times. This chain connects TRBV9 to TRBJ1-4; 8 bases fit TRBD1. J gave up 8 bases and V 4 bases, and 13 bases lay outside the gene matches. CDR3 length: 16 amino acids. Germline CDR1 is SGDLS and CDR2 is YYNGEE. CDR3 in DNA: TGTGCCAGCAGCTTCCTTACGGGACAGGTTAGGGAAAAACTGTTTTTT. Amino acids: CASSFLTGQVREKLFF.

This clonotype was counted between two and nine times. The chain combines TRBV7-3 with TRBJ2-2; the D is unclear. The V end was cut by 6 bases, the J end by 10 bases, with 9 bases between. CDR1 SGHTA and CDR2 FQGTGA come from the germline V gene. The CDR3 runs to 11 residues. The CDR3 sequence: CASRVDEELFF. CDR3 DNA: TGTGCCAGCAGGGTTGACGAGGAGCTGTTTTTT. The variable domain in full, completed from reference TRBV7-3 and TRBJ2-2, reads GAGVSQTPSNKVTEKGKYVELRCDPISGHTALYWYRQSLGQGPEFLIYFQGTGAADDSGLPNDRFFAVRPEGSVSTLKIQRTERGDSAVYLCASRVDEELFFGEGSRLTVL.

Of note for this clonotype: The junction and the germline gene differ at one end; a read error may be behind it. The chain is built from TRBV20-1 and TRBJ2-7; 9 positions agree with TRBD1. In germline, CDR1 is DFQATT, CDR2 SNEGSKA (reference sequence). The CDR3 has 13 residues. The CDR3: CSPRQGGSYEQYF. The CDR3 bases are TGCAGTCCTCGACAGGGGGGGTCCTACGAGCAGTATTTC.

This rearrangement joins TRBV12-3 or TRBV12-4 to TRBJ2-2; 8 bases map to TRBD1. This CDR3 comprises 15 residues. V gave up 6 bases and J gave up 8 bases; unmatched junction bases: 11. DNA of the CDR3: TGTGCCAGCAGCACTGGGGGGACAGGAACTGGGGAGCTGTTTTTT. It codes for CASSTGGTGTGELFF.

The chain uses TRBV30 and TRBJ2-2; D might be TRBD2 (5 bases). With 3 bases removed from V and 3 bases from J, the gap between germline ends came to 8 bases. In germline, CDR1 is GTSNPN, CDR2 SVGIG (reference sequence). The CDR3 runs 13 residues. The CDR3 spells CAWSGGYTGELFF. The CDR3 nucleotides are TGTGCCTGGAGCGGCGGGTACACCGGGGAGCTGTTTTTT. Supplemented by reference TRBV30 and TRBJ2-2, the full variable domain reads SQTIHQWPATLVQPVGSPLSLECTVEGTSNPNLYWYRQAAGRGLQLLFYSVGIGQISSEVPQNLSASRPQDRQFILSSKKLLLSDSGFYLCAWSGGYTGELFFGEGSRLTVL.

This clonotype was counted a few times. V gene TRBV29-1 combines with J gene TRBJ1-1; tentative D call: TRBD1 (6 bases). The V end lost 8 bases, the J end lost 6 bases, and 13 bases lay between the germline ends. This CDR3 comprises 11 residues. Germline V lookup: CDR1 SQVTM, CDR2 ANQGSEA. CDR3 loop: CSIGGKAEAFF. The CDR3 nucleotides are TGCAGCATAGGGGGGAAGGCTGAAGCTTTCTTT.

The rearrangement joins TRBV5-6 to TRBJ1-2, with 8 bases fitting TRBD1. V trimming: 1 base; J trimming: 8 bases; junction bases outside the gene matches: 7. Germline V gene data show CDR1 as SGHDT and CDR2 as YYEEEE. CDR3 length: 14 residues. The CDR3 region has the DNA TGTGCCAGCAGCTTGAGTCAGGGGGCAGGGGGCTACACCTTC. It encodes CASSLSQGAGGYTF.

This clonotype showed up just a few times. The V gene is TRBV4-2, the J gene TRBJ2-7; 9 nucleotides line up with TRBD2. Germline V gene data show CDR1 as LGHNA and CDR2 as YNFKEQ. The CDR3 runs 16 residues. The trim removed 0 bases at V and 2 bases at J, leaving 5 bases unmatched. The CDR3 DNA sequence: TGTGCCAGCAGCCAAGAGGTGGCGGGAGGGCCCTACGAGCAGTACTTC. Translation: CASSQEVAGGPYEQYF.

V gene TRBV7-9 combines with J gene TRBJ2-1; possible D gene TRBD1, 5 bases. Trimming shortened V by 5 bases and J by 2 bases, and 13 bases separated the two germline ends. Germline V gene lookup returns CDR1 SEHNR and CDR2 FQNEAQ (reference sequence). CDR3 length equals 15 residues. In nucleotides, the CDR3 is TGTGCCAGCAGCCTCCAGGGCCACCCCTACAATGAGCAGTTCTTC. This sequence encodes CASSLQGHPYNEQFF.

The sample holds a few counts of this clonotype. The DNA of the CDR3 is TGCGCCAGCAGCCAAGAAGGACAGGGGGCGAGAGGCTACACCTTC. Amino acid sequence: CASSQEGQGARGYTF. The V call is TRBV4-1, the J call TRBJ1-2; 11 nucleotides align to TRBD1. With 0 bases clipped from V and 8 bases from J, the junction kept 5 bases outside the gene matches. Germline values: CDR1 MGHRA, CDR2 YSYEKL. The CDR3 totals 15 residues.

The V and J genes are TRBV6-5 and TRBJ2-1, with D possibly being TRBD2 (5 bases). This CDR3 region has 14 residues. Trimming pared 4 bases from V and 9 bases from J, leaving 16 bases between. Germline lookup yields CDR1 MNHEY and CDR2 SVGAGI. CDR3 protein: CASSSGGRRGEQFF. CDR3 nucleotide sequence: TGTGCCAGCAGTTCCGGAGGTAGGCGCGGTGAGCAGTTCTTC.

V gene TRBV5-6 combines with J gene TRBJ2-5; a possible D gene is TRBD2 (6 bases). Trimming left V 6 bases short and J 4 bases short, with 13 bases between. The CDR3 totals 13 residues. Germline lookup yields CDR1 SGHDT and CDR2 YYEEEE. The CDR3 bases are TGTGCCAGCATGCGGGACTCCGTAGAGACCCAGTACTTC. This gives the protein CASMRDSVETQYF.

This clonotype was detected only a few times. This chain connects TRBV7-8 to TRBJ2-1, with 13 bases that match TRBD2. Germline lookup yields CDR1 SGHVS and CDR2 FQNEAQ. CDR3 size: 19 residues. After removal of 5 bases from V and 2 bases from J, the junction contained 12 bases not matched to a gene. CDR3 in DNA: TGTGCCAGCAGCCCCCGACTAGCGGGAGGAGGAGGGGCCTACAATGAGCAGTTCTTC. It translates to CASSPRLAGGGGAYNEQFF.

In its sample, this clonotype was seen a few times. The CDR3 is CASRRTGTGAREQYF. For the CDR3, the DNA is TGTGCCAGCAGGAGAACCGGGACAGGGGCCCGCGAGCAGTACTTC. The gene calls are TRBV6-5 and TRBJ2-7; TRBD1 aligns across 10 bases. V shed 6 bases, J shed 6 bases, and the junction held 11 bases outside the gene matches. The CDR3 is 15 amino acids. Germline V lookup: CDR1 MNHEY, CDR2 SVGAGI.

A few counts support this clonotype. The genes are TRBV20-1 and TRBJ1-1; TRBD1 matches 8 bases. The CDR3 is 14 residues long. With 0 bases clipped from V and 4 bases from J, the junction kept 4 bases outside the gene matches. Germline CDR1 reads DFQATT; CDR2 reads SNEGSKA (reference sequence). Here the CDR3 DNA reads TGCAGTGCTAGAGAGACAGGGGCGGGCACTGAAGCTTTCTTT. Translation gives CSARETGAGTEAFF.

This chain uses TRBV12-3 or TRBV12-4 with TRBJ1-2; D is undetermined. The CDR3 contains 15 residues. V lost 7 bases and J lost 0, with 15 bases in between. CDR3 DNA sequence: TGTGCCAGCACCATAGTGGGGTCTTCTAACTATGGCTACACCTTC. Amino acid sequence: CASTIVGSSNYGYTF.